This T cell receptor (beta chain) was captured by sequencing in a study of T cells after yellow fever vaccination. Findings and limits, study-wide: Abundant clonotypes from the bulk population could contaminate FACS-sorted repertoires. A limited proportion of clonotypes was detected within both the CD4 and CD8 compartments. Clones from primary vaccination mostly reappeared after the booster (roughly 97% CD4, around 90% CD8).

TCRdb analysed the 5' RACE reads with MiXCR anew, one entry per CDR3 protein. The data show 450,000 to 550,000 distinct CDR3 sequences, 21% seen once. With respect to this clonotype: Its antigen is currently unknown.

V trimming: 6 bases; J trimming: 3 bases; junction bases outside the gene matches: 6. Germline V gene sequence: CDR1 DFQATT, CDR2 SNEGSKA (reference sequence). The CDR3 has 13 residues. J is TRBJ2-7 and V is TRBV20-1; 9 bases are a match to TRBD1. This receptor was obtained from a man aged 18 to 35 who received the YFV17D yellow fever vaccine. The sample consisted of PBMCs, taken less than 25 days after the first yellow fever vaccination. This CDR3 reads CSAPRQGGYEQYF. The CDR3 region has the DNA TGCAGTGCGCCGAGACAGGGGGGCTACGAGCAGTACTTC.